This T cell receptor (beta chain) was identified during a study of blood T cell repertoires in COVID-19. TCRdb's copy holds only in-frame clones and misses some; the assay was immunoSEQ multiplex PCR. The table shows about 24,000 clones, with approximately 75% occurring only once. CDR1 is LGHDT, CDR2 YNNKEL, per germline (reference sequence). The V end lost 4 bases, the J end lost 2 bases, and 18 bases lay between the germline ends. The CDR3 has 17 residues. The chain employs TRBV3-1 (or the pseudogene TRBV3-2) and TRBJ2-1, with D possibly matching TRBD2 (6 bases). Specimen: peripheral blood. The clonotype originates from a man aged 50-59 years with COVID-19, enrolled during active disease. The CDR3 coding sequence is TGTGCCAGCAGCCGCCTTCTCCGGGACTTCACCTACAATGAGCAGTTCTTC. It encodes CASSRLLRDFTYNEQFF.